One and the same sample provided the 23 T cell receptor beta chains below, sequenced in a study of CD8 T cells in ankylosing spondylitis. MiXCR, run by TCRdb on the 5' RACE reads, gives a single entry per CDR3 protein. The sample lists approximately 190,000 distinct CDR3 sequences; 13% were seen once. Sequences were obtained from blood, either unsorted or a sorted T cell fraction (not recorded which). These receptors came from a female donor with ankylosing spondylitis or in good health (not recorded which).

The chain carries TRBV19 and TRBJ1-4, with D unresolved. Germline V CDR1 and CDR2: LNHDA, SQIVND (reference sequence). The V gene lost 7 bases and the J gene lost 0 bases, with 12 bases spanning the gap. The CDR3 runs to 15 residues. The CDR3 loop is CASKERAATNEKLFF. Here the CDR3 DNA reads TGTGCCAGTAAGGAGAGAGCAGCAACTAATGAAAAACTGTTTTTT.

This clonotype was seen at least ten times. The rearrangement joins TRBV28 to TRBJ2-1; no clear D. V was cut by 6 bases and J by 3 bases, with 6 bases left in between. The CDR3 covers 12 residues. CDR1 is MDHEN and CDR2 is SYDVKM in the germline V gene. This CDR3 reads CASRPNYNEQFF. In DNA form, the CDR3 reads TGTGCCAGCAGACCGAACTACAATGAGCAGTTCTTC.

V usage is TRBV12-3 or TRBV12-4 and J usage is TRBJ2-7; 8 bases line up with TRBD1. CDR3 length: 14 residues. V shed 6 bases, J shed 3 bases, and the junction held 7 bases outside the gene matches. CDR3 coding DNA: TGTGCCAGCAGGGAAGGACAGGGCCACTACGAGCAGTACTTC. Encoded protein: CASREGQGHYEQYF.

The gene calls are TRBV5-1 and TRBJ2-7; 8 bases agree with TRBD2. The CDR3 consists of 17 residues. The V gene end was trimmed by 4 bases and the J gene end by 2 bases; junction bases not matched to a gene: 14. Germline loops: CDR1 SGHRS, CDR2 YFSETQ. The CDR3 nucleotides are TGCGCCAGCAGCACCGTACCACTAGCGGCACTTACCTACGAGCAGTACTTC. This gives the protein CASSTVPLAALTYEQYF.

This clonotype was detected once. V and J are TRBV30 and TRBJ2-5, with D possibly TRBD1 on 5 matching bases. This CDR3 spans 11 amino acids. V dropped 7 bases and J dropped 6 bases, with 12 bases sitting between them. In germline, CDR1 is GTSNPN, CDR2 SVGIG (reference sequence). CDR3 nucleotide sequence: TGTGCCTCTCAGGGTTCGAAGACCCAGTACTTC. Translating gives CASQGSKTQYF.

This clonotype was detected a few times. The chain is built from TRBV20-1 and TRBJ2-1, with TRBD2 as a possible D gene (7 bases). Germline V gene sequence: CDR1 DFQATT, CDR2 SNEGSKA (reference sequence). This CDR3 comprises 16 residues. With 2 bases removed from V and 3 bases from J, the gap between germline ends came to 17 bases. CDR3 amino acids: CSARRPYRGGYNEQFF. The CDR3 nucleotides read TGCAGTGCTAGACGTCCTTATAGGGGGGGCTACAATGAGCAGTTCTTC.

This clonotype was found many times. V is TRBV10-3 and J is TRBJ2-1, with a weak D call TRBD2 (5 bases). Germline-derived CDR1 and CDR2 are ENHRY and SYGVKD. V shed 3 bases and J shed 0 bases, with 9 bases lying between them. The CDR3 covers 15 residues. The CDR3 sequence is CAISEGLASYNEQFF. The CDR3 DNA reads as TGTGCCATCAGTGAAGGACTCGCCTCCTACAATGAGCAGTTCTTC.

This clonotype came up many times. The rearrangement links TRBV20-1 to TRBJ2-2; a possible D gene is TRBD2 (5 bases). V dropped 7 bases and J dropped 7 bases, with 13 bases sitting between them. The CDR3 spans 12 residues. Germline V lookup: CDR1 DFQATT, CDR2 SNEGSKA (reference sequence). The CDR3 nucleotides read TGCAGTGTCGAGGGCTATGGCGGGGAGCTGTTTTTT. It translates to CSVEGYGGELFF.

This clonotype showed up just a few times. The V call is TRBV20-1, the J call TRBJ2-1; the match to TRBD2 covers 11 bases. Germline V CDR1 and CDR2: DFQATT, SNEGSKA (reference sequence). The CDR3 extends over 16 amino acids. J lost 0 bases, V lost 6 bases, and 7 bases had no gene match. CDR3: CSASAGLAVSYNEQFF. CDR3 nucleotide sequence: TGCAGTGCGTCAGCGGGACTAGCGGTCTCCTACAATGAGCAGTTCTTC.

V usage is TRBV5-1 and J usage is TRBJ2-2; D gene uncertain. There are 17 residues in the CDR3. V was cut by 1 base and J by 3 bases, with 16 bases left in between. Looked up from germline, CDR1 is SGHRS and CDR2 is YFSETQ. The CDR3 region is CASSLTTYRSYTGELFF. The CDR3 DNA follows: TGCGCCAGCAGCTTGACCACTTACCGATCGTACACCGGGGAGCTGTTTTTT.

This clonotype has ten or more counts. The chain carries TRBV12-3 or TRBV12-4 and TRBJ2-1, with D possibly being TRBD2 (5 bases). CDR3 length: 17 amino acids. V was trimmed by 2 bases and J by 0 bases, leaving 14 bases between them. The chain's CDR3 is CASSLPRGAASYNEQFF. In DNA, the CDR3 is TGTGCCAGCAGTTTACCCCGCGGAGCGGCCTCCTACAATGAGCAGTTCTTC.

This clonotype was seen at least ten times. V usage is TRBV29-1 and J usage is TRBJ1-2; D might be TRBD1 (5 bases). Deletions cut 4 bases from V and 2 bases from J, with 11 bases between. Looked up from germline, CDR1 is SQVTM and CDR2 is ANQGSEA. This CDR3 region has 13 residues. This CDR3 reads CSVARDLNYGYTF. The CDR3 DNA reads TGCAGCGTTGCCAGGGACCTAAACTATGGCTACACCTTC.

This sequence joins TRBV28 and TRBJ2-3, with 7 bases matching TRBD2. Losses at the gene ends were 2 bases for V and 8 bases for J; bases not matched to a gene: 7. The CDR3 extends over 14 amino acids. Germline lookup yields CDR1 MDHEN and CDR2 SYDVKM. The CDR3 bases are TGTGCCAGCAGTTTACAGGACGGGAGGAGTACGCAGTATTTT. Its protein product is CASSLQDGRSTQYF.

The chain uses TRBV5-1 and TRBJ2-2; D call uncertain. The CDR3 consists of 15 residues. Trimming removed 3 bases from V and 0 bases from J, with 9 bases in between. CDR1 is SGHRS and CDR2 is YFSETQ in the germline V gene. The CDR3 bases are TGCGCCAGCAGCTATGGCCGCCCGAACACCGGGGAGCTGTTTTTT. This sequence encodes CASSYGRPNTGELFF.

At least ten counts were recorded for this clonotype. The J gene is TRBJ2-7, the V gene TRBV20-1; D perhaps matches TRBD2 (5 bases). V shed 0 bases and J shed 0 bases, with 15 bases lying between them. Germline assignment: CDR1 DFQATT and CDR2 SNEGSKA (reference sequence). CDR3 length: 16 residues. CDR3 DNA sequence: TGCAGTGCTAGAGATAAAGGAGGCGTAAGCTCCTACGAGCAGTACTTC. The encoded protein is CSARDKGGVSSYEQYF.

This clonotype was detected ten times or more. Written as DNA, the CDR3 is TGTGCCACCAGTTCTACGGGGCCCGGGGAGCTGTTTTTT. Translated: CATSSTGPGELFF. The J gene is TRBJ2-2, the V gene TRBV24-1; D might be TRBD1 or TRBD2, each matching 5 bases. V was pared by 6 bases and J by 6 bases, with 10 bases between. Germline CDR1 KGHDR, CDR2 SFDVKD. The CDR3 length is 13 residues.

The chain recombines TRBV7-9 with TRBJ2-3; 10 nucleotides agree with TRBD2. This CDR3 contains 15 residues. CDR1 and CDR2 from the germline V gene are SEHNR and FQNEAQ (reference sequence). V lost 2 bases, J lost 5 bases, and 4 bases stayed unmatched. The CDR3: CASSLSGRAGDTQYF. The CDR3 DNA sequence: TGTGCCAGCAGCTTAAGCGGGAGGGCCGGAGATACGCAGTATTTT.

This clonotype has at least ten counts. This sequence joins TRBV28 and TRBJ2-3, with a weak D call TRBD2 (6 bases). Deletions cut 7 bases from V and 2 bases from J, with 13 bases between. The CDR3 is made up of 14 amino acids. Germline-derived CDR1 and CDR2 are MDHEN and SYDVKM. The DNA for the CDR3 is TGTGCCAGCAAGGAGGGGACCACCACAGATACGCAGTATTTT. This encodes CASKEGTTTDTQYF.

This rearrangement joins TRBV6-2 or TRBV6-3 to TRBJ2-3; maybe TRBD2 (6 bases). Germline CDR1 reads MNHEY; CDR2 reads SVGEGT. Trimming left V 9 bases short and J 2 bases short, with 15 bases between. The CDR3 is made up of 14 amino acids. The CDR3 spells CASSRDSDTDTQYF. The CDR3 DNA reads as TGTGCCAGTTCCCGGGACTCGGACACAGATACGCAGTATTTT.

This clonotype was counted only a few times. The junction does not match germline at one end; this may be a read error. The chain joins TRBV6-5 to TRBJ2-1, with TRBD2 matching over 7 bases. Per germline, CDR1 MNHEY and CDR2 SVGAGI. The CDR3 consists of 16 residues. The CDR3 loop is CASSDSSSGLYNEQFF. CDR3 sequence (DNA): TGTGCCAGCAGTGACTCGTCTAGCGGCCTCTACAATGAGCAGTTCTTC.

This clonotype was seen once. A much larger clone differs from this one at a single base, so this may be a read error. This CDR3 is CASILDSEDTQYF. CDR3 in DNA: TGTGCCAGCATCTTAGATTCCGAGGATACGCAGTATTTT. This chain links TRBV7-6 with TRBJ2-3; no firm D call. The CDR3 length is 13 residues. Germline CDR1 reads SGHVS; CDR2 reads FNYEAQ.

This clonotype was observed many times. The rearrangement uses TRBV12-3 or TRBV12-4 and TRBJ2-5; D not certain. V shed 6 bases and J shed 2 bases, with 10 bases lying between them. The CDR3 extends over 13 amino acids. CDR3 nucleotide sequence: TGTGCCAGCAGGATAGACCTACAAGAGACCCAGTACTTC. Its protein product is CASRIDLQETQYF.

In this sample, this clonotype turned up many times. V gene TRBV5-1 combines with J gene TRBJ2-3; TRBD1 aligns across 9 bases. Unmatched junction bases numbered 6, after V lost 2 bases and J lost 5 bases. CDR1 is SGHRS, CDR2 YFSETQ, per germline. The CDR3 totals 15 residues. Written as DNA, the CDR3 is TGCGCCAGCAGCTTACAGGGGGCTTTGTTAGATACGCAGTATTTT. It specifies CASSLQGALLDTQYF.